These T cell receptor beta chains were read from a single sample in a study of blood T cell repertoires in COVID-19. Assay: immunoSEQ multiplex PCR; the TCRdb copy retains only in-frame clones and omits some. The sample shows 250,000 to 350,000 clones, 85% to 90% of them seen only once. Sequenced input: peripheral blood. The source of these receptors is a man aged 25 to 40 with acute or convalescent COVID-19. Each CDR3 is given with its conserved first and last residue. Each record gives: J gene, V gene, clone size, D gene, CDR3 protein, CDR3 DNA. D genes are given only for firm matches. Some rows have no size entry. The others give once, few or many, or a class for an expanded clone.

TRBJ2-5 | TRBV7-9 | - | - | CASSTQGSETQYF | TGTGCCAGCAGCACCCAGGGGAGCGAGACCCAGTACTTC
TRBJ2-7 | TRBV9 | - | - | CASSPFEDSSYEQYF | TGTGCCAGCAGCCCCTTCGAAGACAGCTCCTACGAGCAGTACTTC
TRBJ1-2 | TRBV29-1 | - | - | CSVQGSPRDDYGYTF | TGCAGCGTCCAGGGAAGTCCGAGAGATGATTATGGCTACACCTTC
TRBJ2-1 | TRBV3-1/TRBV3-2 | - | - | CASSQGGIVYNEQFF | TGTGCCAGCAGCCAAGGCGGGATAGTCTACAATGAGCAGTTCTTC
TRBJ1-5 | TRBV6-5 | - | - | CAIHVLNQPQHF | TGTGCCATACACGTCCTCAATCAGCCCCAGCATTTT
TRBJ2-5 | TRBV19 | - | TRBD2 | CASSIRTSSQETQYF | TGTGCCAGCTCAATCCGGACTAGTTCCCAAGAGACCCAGTACTTC
TRBJ1-4 | TRBV27 | once | - | CASRLSQTYEKLFF | TGTGCCAGCAGATTGTCACAGACATACGAAAAACTGTTTTTT
TRBJ2-1 | TRBV7-9 | - | - | CASSLFESGPSYNEQFF | TGTGCCAGCAGCTTGTTTGAGAGCGGGCCCTCCTACAATGAGCAGTTCTTC
TRBJ2-1 | TRBV10-2 | - | TRBD2 | CASTRLAVYNEQFF | TGCGCCAGCACTAGACTAGCTGTCTACAATGAGCAGTTCTTC
TRBJ2-7 | TRBV14 | - | TRBD2 | CASSQDWAGRGTYEQYF | TGTGCCAGCAGCCAAGATTGGGCGGGGAGGGGAACCTACGAGCAGTACTTC
TRBJ2-2 | TRBV3-1/TRBV3-2 | - | - | CASSRKDSNTGELFF | TGTGCCAGCAGCCGGAAGGACTCGAACACCGGGGAGCTGTTTTTT
TRBJ2-2 | TRBV25-1 | - | - | CASSEWTDTGELFF | TGTGCCAGCAGTGAATGGACAGACACCGGGGAGCTGTTTTTT
TRBJ1-6 | TRBV30 | few | TRBD1 | CAWTWGDRNSPLHF | TGTGCCTGGACCTGGGGGGACAGGAATTCACCCCTCCACTTT
TRBJ1-3 | TRBV5-1 | - | - | CASSLAGDYSGNTIYF | TGCGCCAGCAGCTTGGCAGGGGACTACTCTGGAAACACCATATATTTT
TRBJ2-3 | TRBV15 | - | - | CATSRGGRFPDTQYF | TGTGCCACCAGCAGAGGGGGGAGGTTCCCAGATACGCAGTATTTT
TRBJ2-3 | TRBV6-5 | - | - | CATKFSGIDTQYF | TGTGCCACCAAATTTTCAGGTATAGATACGCAGTATTTT
TRBJ1-5 | TRBV19 | once | TRBD1 | CASSKDRARFNQPQHF | TGTGCCAGTAGTAAGGACAGGGCGAGATTCAATCAGCCCCAGCATTTT
TRBJ1-2 | TRBV9 | - | - | CASSVSLDSYGYTF | TGTGCCAGCAGCGTATCCCTCGACAGCTATGGCTACACCTTC
TRBJ2-2 | TRBV7-3 | once | TRBD1 | CASSSGTGAGELFF | TGTGCCAGCAGCTCCGGGACAGGGGCCGGGGAGCTGTTTTTT
TRBJ2-2 | TRBV28 | - | - | CASSLVPGNSSGELFF | TGTGCCAGCAGTTTAGTCCCAGGGAATAGCTCCGGGGAGCTGTTTTTT
TRBJ2-3 | TRBV28 | - | - | CASSYGGVHTDTQYF | TGTGCCAGCAGTTATGGAGGGGTCCACACAGATACGCAGTATTTT
TRBJ2-5 | TRBV28 | - | - | CASSLSKETQYF | TGTGCCAGCAGTTTATCTAAAGAGACCCAGTACTTC
TRBJ2-7 | TRBV30 | once | TRBD1 | CAWTGQGTYEQYF | TGTGCCTGGACGGGACAGGGTACCTACGAGCAGTACTTC
TRBJ1-1 | TRBV27 | - | TRBD1 | CASSLGTGVTEAFF | TGTGCCAGCAGTTTAGGGACAGGGGTCACTGAAGCTTTCTTT
TRBJ1-5 | TRBV7-6 | - | - | CASSDRRNQPQHF | TGTGCCAGCAGTGACAGACGCAATCAGCCCCAGCATTTT
TRBJ2-3 | TRBV18 | - | - | CASSPGPNRDTQYF | TGTGCCAGCTCACCCGGACCCAACAGGGATACGCAGTATTTT
TRBJ2-7 | TRBV5-1 | few | TRBD2 | CASSLNVQRGGPEQYF | TGCGCCAGCAGCTTGAATGTTCAGCGGGGGGGCCCCGAGCAGTACTTC
TRBJ2-2 | TRBV7-6 | - | - | CASSLAFEISNTGELFF | TGTGCCAGCAGCTTAGCGTTCGAGATTTCGAACACCGGGGAGCTGTTTTTT
TRBJ2-7 | TRBV6-5 | - | TRBD1 | CASRGRTGEHEQYF | TGTGCCAGCAGGGGGAGGACAGGGGAGCACGAGCAGTACTTC
TRBJ2-7 | TRBV6-5 | - | - | CASSFLPAYEQYF | TGTGCCAGCAGTTTTCTTCCGGCCTACGAGCAGTACTTC
TRBJ2-7 | TRBV19 | - | - | CASSGLSGRDVNEQYF | TGTGCCAGTAGTGGGTTATCGGGTCGGGATGTGAACGAGCAGTACTTC
TRBJ1-6 | TRBV30 | - | - | CAWNRGGRSPLHF | TGTGCCTGGAATAGAGGGGGTAGGTCACCCCTCCACTTT
TRBJ2-3 | TRBV30 | once | TRBD2 | CAWTVPSGFTDTQYF | TGTGCCTGGACCGTGCCTAGCGGGTTTACAGATACGCAGTATTTT
TRBJ2-2 | TRBV19 | once | - | CASGTGHAGELFF | TGTGCCAGCGGAACAGGGCACGCCGGGGAGCTGTTTTTT
TRBJ1-6 | TRBV27 | - | - | CASSLDWSYNSPLHF | TGTGCCAGCAGTTTAGACTGGTCCTATAATTCACCCCTCCACTTT
TRBJ2-1 | TRBV15 | - | - | CATSRETSMMNEQFF | TGTGCCACCAGCAGAGAGACTAGTATGATGAATGAGCAGTTCTTC
TRBJ2-7 | TRBV29-1 | - | - | CSVDGGPYEQYF | TGCAGCGTTGATGGCGGGCCCTACGAGCAGTACTTC
TRBJ2-2 | TRBV9 | - | - | CASSVSDSRTGELFF | TGTGCCAGCAGCGTAAGCGACAGTCGCACCGGGGAGCTGTTTTTT
TRBJ2-3 | TRBV7-9 | - | - | CASSQGNTDTQYF | TGTGCCAGCAGTCAGGGGAACACAGATACGCAGTATTTT
TRBJ2-1 | TRBV18 | - | TRBD2 | CASSPVAGPSYNEQFF | TGTGCCAGCTCACCCGTAGCGGGTCCCTCCTACAATGAGCAGTTCTTC
TRBJ1-1 | TRBV2 | - | - | CASSRQTNTEAFF | TGTGCCAGCAGTCGACAGACAAACACTGAAGCTTTCTTT
TRBJ1-2 | TRBV5-1 | - | TRBD1 | CASSLGQGDYGYTF | TGCGCCAGCAGCTTGGGACAGGGAGACTATGGCTACACCTTC
TRBJ2-2 | TRBV7-6 | once | TRBD1 | CASSHRGPWNTGELFF | TGTGCCAGCAGTCACAGGGGGCCGTGGAACACCGGGGAGCTGTTTTTT
TRBJ2-5 | TRBV30 | - | - | CAWSYYIRKETQYF | TGTGCCTGGAGTTATTACATACGAAAAGAGACCCAGTACTTC
TRBJ1-4 | TRBV29-1 | - | - | CSVDGMGDSRSF | TGCAGCGTTGACGGAATGGGGGACTCCCGGTCGTTT